Listed below are T cell receptor beta chains from one sample, sequenced in a study of response to subunit inactivated influenza vaccine. TCRdb re-called the RT-PCR reads with MiXCR, one entry per CDR3 protein. In the table there are roughly 650,000 distinct CDR3 sequences, 12% to 15% of which are singletons. The source was PBMCs from blood, collected 14 to 15 days before vaccination. The receptors were sampled from a man over 45 who received an inactivated influenza vaccine. Each CDR3 is given with its conserved first and last residue. Clone size appears in some rows only: once, few, many, or a class for an expanded clone.

J: TRBJ2-3; V: TRBV27; size: NA; CDR3: CASSRRQRGDTQYF
J: TRBJ2-7; V: TRBV28; size: few; CDR3: CASSLPPGYIREQYF
J: TRBJ1-1; V: TRBV20-1; size: NA; CDR3: CSARGTGRGFFTEAFF
J: TRBJ2-2; V: TRBV27; size: NA; CDR3: CASSSVGGGGPGELFF
J: TRBJ1-4; V: TRBV10-3; size: NA; CDR3: CAISPGQGAANEKLFF
J: TRBJ1-1; V: TRBV6-5; size: many; CDR3: CASSLQGTGGGTEAFF
J: TRBJ1-2; V: TRBV5-1; size: many; CDR3: CASSFFDRTGYTF
J: TRBJ1-1; V: TRBV7-9; size: NA; CDR3: CASSLSRQITEAFF
J: TRBJ1-3; V: TRBV11-2; size: NA; CDR3: CASSLEGFSGNTIYF
J: TRBJ2-1; V: TRBV18; size: few; CDR3: CASSPPVYNEQFF
J: TRBJ2-7; V: TRBV4-2; size: few; CDR3: CASSQDLWGLSEQYF
J: TRBJ2-7; V: TRBV20-1; size: NA; CDR3: CSAIGFGTYEQYF
J: TRBJ1-4; V: TRBV11-2; size: many; CDR3: CASSLGIGTGVEKLFF
J: TRBJ2-1; V: TRBV9; size: few; CDR3: CASSRALENEQFF
J: TRBJ1-2; V: TRBV29-1; size: NA; CDR3: CSVEENSYGYTF
J: TRBJ2-5; V: TRBV4-2; size: NA; CDR3: CASSQDPAGGVLETQYF